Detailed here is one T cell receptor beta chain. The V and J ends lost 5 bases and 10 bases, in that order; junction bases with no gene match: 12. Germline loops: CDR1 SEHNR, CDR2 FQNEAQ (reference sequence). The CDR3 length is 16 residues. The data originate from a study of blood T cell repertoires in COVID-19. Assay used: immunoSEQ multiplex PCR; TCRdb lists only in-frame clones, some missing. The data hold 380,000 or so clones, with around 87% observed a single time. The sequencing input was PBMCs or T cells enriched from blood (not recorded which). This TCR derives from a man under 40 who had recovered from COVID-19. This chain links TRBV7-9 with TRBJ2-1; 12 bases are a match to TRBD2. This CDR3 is CASSPPASGGAREQFF. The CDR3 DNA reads TGTGCCAGCAGCCCCCCGGCTAGCGGGGGGGCCCGGGAGCAGTTCTTC. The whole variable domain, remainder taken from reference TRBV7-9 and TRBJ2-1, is DTGVSQNPRHKITKRGQNVTFRCDPISEHNRLYWYRQTLGQGPEFLTYFQNEAQLEKSRLLSDRFSAERPKGSFSTLEIQRTEQGDSAMYLCASSPPASGGAREQFFGPGTRLTVL.